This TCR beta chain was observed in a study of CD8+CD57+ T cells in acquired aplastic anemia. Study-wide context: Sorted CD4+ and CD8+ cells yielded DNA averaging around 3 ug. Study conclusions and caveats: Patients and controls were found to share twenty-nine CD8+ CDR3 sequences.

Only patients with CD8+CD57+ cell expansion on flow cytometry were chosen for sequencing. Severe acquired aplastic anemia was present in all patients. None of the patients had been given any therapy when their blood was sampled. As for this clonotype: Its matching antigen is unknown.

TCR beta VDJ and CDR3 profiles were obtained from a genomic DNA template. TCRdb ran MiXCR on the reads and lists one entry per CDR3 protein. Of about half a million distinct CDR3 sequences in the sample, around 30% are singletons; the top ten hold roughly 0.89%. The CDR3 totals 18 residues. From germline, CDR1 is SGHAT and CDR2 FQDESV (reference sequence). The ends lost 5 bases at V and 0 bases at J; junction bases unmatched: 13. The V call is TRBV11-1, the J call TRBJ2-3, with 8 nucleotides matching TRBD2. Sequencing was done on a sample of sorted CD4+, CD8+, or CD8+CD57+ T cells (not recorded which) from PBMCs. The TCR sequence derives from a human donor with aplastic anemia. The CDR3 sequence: CASSRGLAGLESTDTQYF. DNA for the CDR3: TGTGCCAGCAGCCGGGGGCTAGCGGGTTTAGAGAGCACAGATACGCAGTATTTT.